The 22 T cell receptor beta chains reported below all come from one sample, sequenced in a study of T cells in Graves' hyperthyroidism and ophthalmopathy. The TCR beta CDR3 regions underwent amplification using RNA transcripts as the source. HTBI primers were the set used in a first-round RT-PCR of the TCR CDR3. TCRdb reanalysed the multiplex PCR reads using MiXCR and keeps one entry per CDR3 protein. Of 500,000 to 600,000 distinct CDR3 sequences in the sample, about 43% were seen once. Sequenced material: peripheral blood or thyroid tissue (not recorded which). Source of these receptors: an adult woman with Graves' disease, either hyperthyroidism or ophthalmopathy (not recorded which).

In its sample, this clonotype was seen once. J is TRBJ2-2 and V is TRBV20-1; 16 positions agree with TRBD2. This CDR3 region has 15 residues. Unmatched junction bases numbered 0, after V lost 5 bases and J lost 3 bases. Germline values: CDR1 DFQATT, CDR2 SNEGSKA (reference sequence). The CDR3 spells CSAGTSGRDTGELFF. CDR3 sequence (DNA): TGCAGTGCTGGGACTAGCGGGAGGGACACCGGGGAGCTGTTTTTT.

This clonotype has a count of ten or more. The chain has TRBV2 and TRBJ1-2; 7 bases agree with TRBD1. The junction had 14 bases not matched to a gene; V was cut back by 9 bases and J by 10 bases. This CDR3 has 13 residues. The V gene's germline CDR1 is SNHLY and CDR2 FYNNEI. In DNA form, the CDR3 reads TGTGCCAGAAGAGACAGGGACGGATGGGCCTACACCTTC. Encoded protein: CARRDRDGWAYTF.

The rearrangement uses TRBV2 and TRBJ2-2, with a weak D call TRBD1 (5 bases). The CDR3 is 10 amino acids. In germline, CDR1 is SNHLY, CDR2 FYNNEI. V shed 4 bases and J shed 13 bases, with 7 bases lying between them. DNA of the CDR3: TGTGCCAGCAGTGCTAGGGGGCTGTTTTTT. Amino acid sequence: CASSARGLFF.

This clonotype showed up just a few times. This sequence joins TRBV10-3 and TRBJ2-1, with D possibly TRBD2 on 5 matching bases. Germline V gives CDR1 ENHRY, CDR2 SYGVKD. The CDR3 totals 13 residues. V shed 8 bases and J shed 9 bases, with 17 bases lying between them. The chain's CDR3 is CAIRGPLVREQFF. CDR3 in DNA: TGTGCCATCCGCGGACCACTAGTCCGTGAGCAGTTCTTC.

This clonotype was detected only once. This chain uses TRBV11-2 with TRBJ1-2, with unresolved D. The V gene's germline CDR1 is SGHAT and CDR2 FQNNGV. The CDR3 covers 11 residues. Trimming took off 8 bases at V and 11 bases at J, with 15 bases between the two ends. CDR3 loop: CASRLAGDYTF. The CDR3 region has the DNA TGTGCCAGCCGACTAGCGGGAGATTACACCTTC.

The V gene is TRBV15, the J gene TRBJ1-5; D is undetermined. The germline CDR1 and CDR2 sequences are LNHNV and YYDKDF (reference sequence). The V end was cut by 3 bases, the J end by 7 bases, with 13 bases between. This CDR3 is 14 amino acids long. CDR3 loop: CATSRDNMGQPQHF. CDR3 in DNA: TGTGCCACCAGCAGGGATAACATGGGGCAGCCCCAGCATTTT.

On this clonotype itself: Sequence at one end of the junction differs from germline and may be a read error. The V gene is TRBV24-1, the J gene TRBJ1-1; no definite D call. Germline-derived CDR1 and CDR2 are KGHDR and SFDVKD. The CDR3 loop spans 10 amino acids. CDR3 coding DNA: TGTGACACCCTGAACACTGAAGCTTTCTTT. This translates into CDTLNTEAFF.

The chain is built from TRBV20-1 and TRBJ2-7, with D tentatively TRBD2 (10 bases). Germline lookup yields CDR1 DFQATT and CDR2 SNEGSKA (reference sequence). This CDR3 contains 15 residues. Trimming pared 2 bases from V and 3 bases from J, leaving 17 bases between. The DNA of the CDR3 is TGCAGTGCTAGACCACTAGCGGGACAGGGCTACGAGCAGTACTTC. As protein: CSARPLAGQGYEQYF.

The V and J genes are TRBV18 and TRBJ2-5; D is uncertain. Trimming shortened V by 6 bases and J by 2 bases, and 10 bases separated the two germline ends. CDR3 size: 13 residues. CDR1 KGHSH and CDR2 LQKENI come from the germline V gene. Here the CDR3 reads CASSPSPQETQYF. For the CDR3, the DNA is TGTGCCAGCTCCCCCTCCCCTCAAGAGACCCAGTACTTC.

V is TRBV5-1 and J is TRBJ2-5, with 7 bases matching TRBD1. CDR1 SGHRS and CDR2 YFSETQ come from the germline V gene. The CDR3 covers 14 residues. V was pared by 2 bases and J by 4 bases, with 5 bases of the junction left unmatched. CDR3 in DNA: TGCGCCAGCAGCTTCGAGGGGGCGGGAGAGACCCAGTACTTC. It codes for CASSFEGAGETQYF. Looking up the rest from reference TRBV5-1 and TRBJ2-5 gives the full variable domain: KAGVTQTPRYLIKTRGQQVTLSCSPISGHRSVSWYQQTPGQGLQFLFEYFSETQRNKGNFPGRFSGRQFSNSRSEMNVSTLELGDSALYLCASSFEGAGETQYFGPGTRLLVL.

This clonotype came up a few times. The chain employs TRBV7-9 and TRBJ1-5; possibly TRBD1 for D (6 bases). This CDR3 region has 13 residues. Per germline, CDR1 SEHNR and CDR2 FQNEAQ (reference sequence). Trimming shortened V by 5 bases and J by 6 bases, and 11 bases separated the two germline ends. CDR3 DNA sequence: TGTGCCAGCAGCCAACAGGGCGCTCAGCCCCAGCATTTT. It yields the protein CASSQQGAQPQHF.

This clonotype was counted many times. V gene TRBV4-1 combines with J gene TRBJ1-6; D unresolved. This CDR3 comprises 12 residues. Germline CDR1 MGHRA, CDR2 YSYEKL. V was shortened by 4 bases and J by 10 bases, with 8 bases between the two germline ends. Written as DNA, the CDR3 is TGCGCCAGCAGCCCTGTCGGATCACCCCTCCACTTT. Translating gives CASSPVGSPLHF.

This clonotype was found many times. The chain has TRBV15 and TRBJ1-1; no reliable D call. This CDR3 has 16 residues. Germline loops: CDR1 LNHNV, CDR2 YYDKDF (reference sequence). Trimming removed 4 bases at V and 4 bases at J, with 19 bases between. CDR3 in DNA: TGTGCCACCAGCACGAGGTCAGGTCGGCGCGGCACTGAAGCTTTCTTT. Its protein is CATSTRSGRRGTEAFF.

The chain carries TRBV6-5 and TRBJ1-5; D remains ambiguous. CDR3 length: 17 residues. Germline lookup yields CDR1 MNHEY and CDR2 SVGAGI. The germline V and J ends were trimmed by 5 bases and 1 base, with 18 bases remaining between them. The CDR3 bases are TGTGCCAGCAGTCGTATTTGGGGAGTGGGCAGCAATCAGCCCCAGCATTTT. Protein product: CASSRIWGVGSNQPQHF.

This chain links TRBV29-1 with TRBJ1-2, with D maybe TRBD1 (5 bases). The length of the CDR3 is 12 residues. Per germline, CDR1 SQVTM and CDR2 ANQGSEA. The CDR3 DNA follows: TGCAGAAGAGGGACTTTCAACTATGGCTACACCTTC. As protein: CRRGTFNYGYTF.

This clonotype appeared many times. The chain combines TRBV6-1 with TRBJ1-5; no firm D call. V was clipped by 5 bases and J by 6 bases, with 11 bases between them. Germline values: CDR1 MNHNS, CDR2 SASEGT. The CDR3 extends over 13 amino acids. CDR3 DNA: TGTGCCAGCAGTCTCCGGCGGGCTCAGCCCCAGCATTTT. It yields the protein CASSLRRAQPQHF.

The chain employs TRBV7-8 and TRBJ1-3, with D possibly TRBD1 on 5 matching bases. The V and J ends lost 5 bases and 0 bases respectively, with 11 bases between them. CDR1 and CDR2 from the germline V gene are SGHVS and FQNEAQ. CDR3 length equals 15 residues. In nucleotides, the CDR3 is TGTGCCAGCAGCCCCCTAAGGGGCTCTGGAAACACCATATATTTT. Residues: CASSPLRGSGNTIYF.

The chain recombines TRBV6-6 with TRBJ1-4, with D possibly matching TRBD1 (5 bases). The CDR3 extends over 15 amino acids. V was shortened by 5 bases and J by 8 bases, with 18 bases between the two germline ends. CDR1 is MNHNY, CDR2 SVGAGI, per germline (reference sequence). The DNA of the CDR3 is TGTGCCAGCAGTCCCGGGACCGGCCTTTGGGAAAAACTGTTTTTT. Translating gives CASSPGTGLWEKLFF.

The table lists this clonotype with many counts. The J gene is TRBJ2-7, the V gene TRBV2, with D perhaps matching TRBD1 (6 bases). The germline CDR1 and CDR2 sequences are SNHLY and FYNNEI. The V and J ends lost 6 bases and 3 bases respectively, with 21 bases between them. The CDR3 consists of 16 residues. CDR3 region: CASSHLRGTLYYEQYF. In DNA form, the CDR3 reads TGTGCCAGCAGCCACCTTAGAGGGACACTTTACTACGAGCAGTACTTC.

A note on this clonotype: The germline gene is not matched at one end of the junction; a read error may be the cause. V is TRBV5-8 and J is TRBJ2-7; 8 bases map to TRBD1. CDR1 SGHTS and CDR2 YDEGEE come from the germline V gene. The CDR3 is 14 residues long. The CDR3 coding sequence is TGCGCCAGCAGCATGACAGGGGCCCGCGACGAGCAGTACTTC. Translation gives CASSMTGARDEQYF.

Many counts were recorded for this clonotype. This chain connects TRBV5-1 to TRBJ2-5, with no clear D. CDR1 is SGHRS and CDR2 is YFSETQ in the germline V gene. The V end was cut by 0 bases, the J end by 0 bases, with 6 bases between. The CDR3 runs 14 residues. The CDR3 DNA sequence: TGCGCCAGCAGCTTGGGACCCTACCAAGAGACCCAGTACTTC. It codes for CASSLGPYQETQYF.

Written as DNA, the CDR3 is TGTGCCGCATCTGCCCTTTGGACAGCCACTGAAGCTTTCTTT. Translation gives CAASALWTATEAFF. V and J are TRBV30 and TRBJ1-1, with D tentatively TRBD1 (6 bases). Germline V gene lookup returns CDR1 GTSNPN and CDR2 SVGIG (reference sequence). The CDR3 runs to 14 residues. The V and J ends lost 8 bases and 4 bases respectively, with 20 bases between them.